This is a list of T cell receptor beta chains from one sample in a study of blood T cell repertoires in COVID-19. Profiled with immunoSEQ multiplex PCR; TCRdb holds only in-frame clones, not every one. This table holds 200,000 to 300,000 clones, around 83% found once. Sequencing was carried out using peripheral blood. The receptors were gathered from a man in his forties or fifties who had recovered from COVID-19. Both conserved end residues are part of each CDR3. Fields, in order: J gene, D gene, clone size, V gene, CDR3 protein, CDR3 DNA. D genes are given only for firm matches. Where a row states a size, it is once, few, many or the class of an expanded clone; other rows omit it.

j_gene: TRBJ2-2; d_gene: TRBD1; abundance: once; v_gene: TRBV30; CDR3aa: CAWRADRAHTGELFF; CDR3nt: TGTGCCTGGAGGGCCGACAGGGCGCACACCGGGGAGCTGTTTTTT
j_gene: TRBJ2-3; d_gene: TRBD1; abundance: NA; v_gene: TRBV6-2/TRBV6-3; CDR3aa: CASSYPVNRGFGDTQYF; CDR3nt: TGTGCCAGCAGTTACCCAGTAAACAGGGGATTTGGAGATACGCAGTATTTT
j_gene: TRBJ1-1; d_gene: NA; abundance: NA; v_gene: TRBV5-6; CDR3aa: CASSAFGEAFF; CDR3nt: TGTGCCAGCAGCGCCTTCGGTGAAGCTTTCTTT
j_gene: TRBJ2-2; d_gene: NA; abundance: NA; v_gene: TRBV30; CDR3aa: CAWSNFQGYSGELFF; CDR3nt: TGTGCCTGGAGCAATTTTCAGGGTTATTCCGGGGAGCTGTTTTTT
j_gene: TRBJ2-1; d_gene: NA; abundance: NA; v_gene: TRBV6-5; CDR3aa: CASRKNEVGFF; CDR3nt: TGTGCCAGCAGGAAGAATGAGGTAGGGTTCTTC
j_gene: TRBJ2-7; d_gene: TRBD2; abundance: once; v_gene: TRBV19; CDR3aa: CASSIESVASGSLRSSYEQYF; CDR3nt: TGTGCCAGTAGTATAGAATCCGTGGCTAGCGGGAGTCTCAGGAGTTCCTACGAGCAGTACTTC
j_gene: TRBJ1-4; d_gene: NA; abundance: NA; v_gene: TRBV11-3; CDR3aa: CASSLRVGANEKLFF; CDR3nt: TGTGCCAGCAGTCTCAGGGTCGGAGCTAATGAAAAACTGTTTTTT
j_gene: TRBJ1-6; d_gene: TRBD1; abundance: NA; v_gene: TRBV5-1; CDR3aa: CASSLQGASSPLHF; CDR3nt: TGCGCCAGCAGCTTACAGGGGGCTAGTTCACCCCTCCACTTT
j_gene: TRBJ2-5; d_gene: NA; abundance: few; v_gene: TRBV19; CDR3aa: CASSIAVRPGETQYF; CDR3nt: TGTGCCAGTAGTATCGCGGTTAGACCGGGGGAGACCCAGTACTTC
j_gene: TRBJ2-1; d_gene: NA; abundance: NA; v_gene: TRBV4-1; CDR3aa: CASSLLSPGVFNEQFF; CDR3nt: TGCGCCAGCAGCCTCCTCTCCCCGGGTGTTTTCAATGAGCAGTTCTTC
j_gene: TRBJ2-7; d_gene: TRBD1; abundance: few; v_gene: TRBV7-8; CDR3aa: CASSFGQGAGEQYF; CDR3nt: TGTGCCAGCAGCTTCGGACAGGGGGCTGGGGAGCAGTACTTC
j_gene: TRBJ2-2; d_gene: TRBD1; abundance: NA; v_gene: TRBV10-3; CDR3aa: CATSDRGLATGELFF; CDR3nt: TGTGCCACCTCCGACAGGGGGCTGGCCACCGGGGAGCTGTTTTTT
j_gene: TRBJ1-2; d_gene: NA; abundance: NA; v_gene: TRBV5-1; CDR3aa: CASSLIPTGDNYGYTF; CDR3nt: TGCGCCAGCAGCTTAATACCGACAGGAGATAACTATGGCTACACCTTC
j_gene: TRBJ1-6; d_gene: NA; abundance: NA; v_gene: TRBV13; CDR3aa: CASSSPRGGGYSYNSPLHF; CDR3nt: TGTGCCAGCAGCTCGCCTAGAGGGGGGGGCTATTCCTATAATTCACCCCTCCACTTT
j_gene: TRBJ2-3; d_gene: TRBD2; abundance: NA; v_gene: TRBV3-1/TRBV3-2; CDR3aa: CASSLPGLADTQYF; CDR3nt: TGTGCCAGCAGCCTTCCGGGACTAGCAGATACGCAGTATTTT
j_gene: TRBJ2-5; d_gene: TRBD2; abundance: NA; v_gene: TRBV14; CDR3aa: CASSQGTSGRAIETQYF; CDR3nt: TGTGCCAGCAGCCAAGGGACTAGCGGGAGGGCCATAGAGACCCAGTACTTC
j_gene: TRBJ2-1; d_gene: TRBD2; abundance: NA; v_gene: TRBV14; CDR3aa: CASSLLAGGHNEQFF; CDR3nt: TGTGCCAGCAGCCTTCTAGCGGGAGGCCACAATGAGCAGTTCTTC
j_gene: TRBJ2-7; d_gene: NA; abundance: NA; v_gene: TRBV18; CDR3aa: CASSGGSTRSSYEQYF; CDR3nt: TGTGCCAGCTCGGGAGGATCTACTAGGAGCTCCTACGAGCAGTACTTC
j_gene: TRBJ2-3; d_gene: NA; abundance: NA; v_gene: TRBV15; CDR3aa: CATSSQGPDTQYF; CDR3nt: TGTGCCACCAGCAGCCAGGGCCCGGATACGCAGTATTTT
j_gene: TRBJ1-1; d_gene: TRBD1; abundance: NA; v_gene: TRBV4-2; CDR3aa: CASSQEDRVGYTEAFF; CDR3nt: TGTGCCAGCAGCCAGGAAGACAGGGTCGGGTACACTGAAGCTTTCTTT
j_gene: TRBJ1-2; d_gene: NA; abundance: NA; v_gene: TRBV6-1; CDR3aa: CASSEEAGYGYTF; CDR3nt: TGTGCCAGCAGTGAAGAAGCGGGCTATGGCTACACCTTC
j_gene: TRBJ2-1; d_gene: TRBD2; abundance: NA; v_gene: TRBV4-1; CDR3aa: CASSQGPHTGGYMSTYNEQFF; CDR3nt: TGCGCCAGCAGCCAAGGACCCCACACGGGGGGATACATGTCCACATACAATGAGCAGTTCTTC
j_gene: TRBJ1-1; d_gene: NA; abundance: NA; v_gene: TRBV15; CDR3aa: CATSRDRTEAFF; CDR3nt: TGTGCCACCAGCAGAGATCGGACTGAAGCTTTCTTT
j_gene: TRBJ2-7; d_gene: TRBD2; abundance: NA; v_gene: TRBV19; CDR3aa: CASSKGGGNYEQYF; CDR3nt: TGTGCCAGTAGTAAGGGCGGGGGGAATTACGAGCAGTACTTC
j_gene: TRBJ2-5; d_gene: NA; abundance: NA; v_gene: TRBV7-9; CDR3aa: CASSLTSPVLETQYF; CDR3nt: TGTGCCAGCAGCTTAACCTCCCCGGTTTTGGAGACCCAGTACTTC
j_gene: TRBJ1-1; d_gene: NA; abundance: NA; v_gene: TRBV30; CDR3aa: CAWSEGGNTEAFF; CDR3nt: TGTGCCTGGAGTGAAGGGGGGAACACTGAAGCTTTCTTT
j_gene: TRBJ1-6; d_gene: TRBD1; abundance: NA; v_gene: TRBV2; CDR3aa: CASSDRDSPLNSPLHF; CDR3nt: TGTGCCAGCAGTGACCGGGACAGTCCGCTTAATTCACCCCTCCACTTT
j_gene: TRBJ1-1; d_gene: NA; abundance: NA; v_gene: TRBV18; CDR3aa: CASSPRGDTEAFF; CDR3nt: TGTGCCAGCTCACCAAGGGGTGACACTGAAGCTTTCTTT
j_gene: TRBJ2-1; d_gene: NA; abundance: once; v_gene: TRBV3-1/TRBV3-2; CDR3aa: CASSQDERGLSYNEQFF; CDR3nt: TGTGCCAGCAGCCAAGACGAGAGAGGCCTCTCCTACAATGAGCAGTTCTTC
j_gene: TRBJ2-7; d_gene: NA; abundance: NA; v_gene: TRBV6-2/TRBV6-3; CDR3aa: CASSYAEDSSYEQYF; CDR3nt: TGTGCCAGCAGTTACGCCGAGGACAGCTCCTACGAGCAGTACTTC
j_gene: TRBJ1-5; d_gene: TRBD1; abundance: NA; v_gene: TRBV19; CDR3aa: CASSVGQASNQPQHF; CDR3nt: TGTGCCAGTAGTGTGGGACAGGCCAGCAATCAGCCCCAGCATTTT
j_gene: TRBJ2-2; d_gene: TRBD1; abundance: NA; v_gene: TRBV19; CDR3aa: CASSPYPGQGMNTGELFF; CDR3nt: TGTGCCAGTTCCCCCTATCCGGGACAGGGGATGAACACCGGGGAGCTGTTTTTT
j_gene: TRBJ2-7; d_gene: TRBD1; abundance: NA; v_gene: TRBV2; CDR3aa: CASSEGPRQGPYEQYF; CDR3nt: TGTGCCAGCAGTGAAGGACCCCGACAGGGGCCCTACGAGCAGTACTTC
j_gene: TRBJ2-3; d_gene: NA; abundance: once; v_gene: TRBV20-1; CDR3aa: CSASPAGAQAVTQYF; CDR3nt: TGCAGTGCTAGTCCGGCGGGGGCGCAGGCGGTTACGCAGTATTTT
j_gene: TRBJ1-5; d_gene: NA; abundance: NA; v_gene: TRBV7-7; CDR3aa: CASSRQGREGYQPQHF; CDR3nt: TGTGCTAGCAGCCGCCAGGGACGGGAGGGATATCAGCCCCAGCATTTT
j_gene: TRBJ2-1; d_gene: NA; abundance: few; v_gene: TRBV20-1; CDR3aa: CSVAGPNEQFF; CDR3nt: TGCAGTGTTGCGGGGCCTAATGAGCAGTTCTTC
j_gene: TRBJ1-1; d_gene: TRBD1; abundance: NA; v_gene: TRBV5-1; CDR3aa: CASSLDQGAITEAFF; CDR3nt: TGCGCCAGCAGCTTGGATCAGGGGGCGATCACTGAAGCTTTCTTT
j_gene: TRBJ2-1; d_gene: NA; abundance: NA; v_gene: TRBV4-1; CDR3aa: CASSQRPTGYSYNEQFF; CDR3nt: TGCGCCAGCAGCCAACGTCCGACAGGCTACTCCTACAATGAGCAGTTCTTC
j_gene: TRBJ2-3; d_gene: TRBD1; abundance: NA; v_gene: TRBV5-1; CDR3aa: CASSDRTGGVGDTQYF; CDR3nt: TGCGCCAGCAGCGACCGGACAGGAGGTGTCGGAGATACGCAGTATTTT
j_gene: TRBJ2-3; d_gene: TRBD1; abundance: NA; v_gene: TRBV5-4; CDR3aa: CASSATTGGGDTQYF; CDR3nt: TGTGCCAGCAGCGCAACGACAGGGGGAGGCGATACGCAGTATTTT
j_gene: TRBJ2-4; d_gene: TRBD2; abundance: once; v_gene: TRBV4-3; CDR3aa: CASSQERLAGGFQNIQYF; CDR3nt: TGCGCCAGCAGCCAAGAAAGACTAGCGGGAGGTTTCCAAAACATTCAGTACTTC
j_gene: TRBJ1-1; d_gene: NA; abundance: NA; v_gene: TRBV3-1/TRBV3-2; CDR3aa: CASSQDYEGVNTEAFF; CDR3nt: TGTGCCAGCAGCCAAGACTATGAGGGGGTTAACACTGAAGCTTTCTTT
j_gene: TRBJ2-1; d_gene: TRBD2; abundance: NA; v_gene: TRBV19; CDR3aa: CASSMGLAGVNEQFF; CDR3nt: TGTGCCAGTAGTATGGGACTAGCGGGGGTAAATGAGCAGTTCTTC
j_gene: TRBJ2-1; d_gene: NA; abundance: NA; v_gene: TRBV6-5; CDR3aa: CASSYVSGDNEQFF; CDR3nt: TGTGCCAGCAGTTACGTTTCGGGTGACAATGAGCAGTTCTTC
j_gene: TRBJ2-7; d_gene: TRBD1; abundance: once; v_gene: TRBV7-2; CDR3aa: CASSPGTGGYEQYF; CDR3nt: TGTGCCAGCAGCCCCGGGACAGGGGGATACGAGCAGTACTTC
j_gene: TRBJ2-1; d_gene: NA; abundance: NA; v_gene: TRBV11-2; CDR3aa: CASSEIGFSGNEQFF; CDR3nt: TGTGCCAGCAGCGAGATCGGATTTTCAGGGAATGAGCAGTTCTTC
j_gene: TRBJ2-7; d_gene: NA; abundance: NA; v_gene: TRBV6-5; CDR3aa: CASSTDRVSYEQYF; CDR3nt: TGTGCCAGCAGCACGGACAGAGTATCCTACGAGCAGTACTTC
j_gene: TRBJ2-7; d_gene: NA; abundance: NA; v_gene: TRBV2; CDR3aa: CASRPGTVDYEQYF; CDR3nt: TGTGCCAGCAGGCCCGGGACTGTCGACTACGAGCAGTACTTC
j_gene: TRBJ2-3; d_gene: NA; abundance: NA; v_gene: TRBV3-1/TRBV3-2; CDR3aa: CASSQGYRGGTQYF; CDR3nt: TGTGCCAGCAGCCAAGGGTACAGGGGAGGTACGCAGTATTTT
j_gene: TRBJ2-5; d_gene: TRBD2; abundance: NA; v_gene: TRBV20-1; CDR3aa: CSASLSGSEETQYF; CDR3nt: TGCAGTGCTAGTCTTAGCGGGAGCGAAGAGACCCAGTACTTC
j_gene: TRBJ1-1; d_gene: NA; abundance: NA; v_gene: TRBV5-1; CDR3aa: CASSLVAGSIEAFF; CDR3nt: TGCGCCAGCAGCTTGGTCGCAGGGTCCATTGAAGCTTTCTTT
j_gene: TRBJ1-1; d_gene: TRBD1; abundance: NA; v_gene: TRBV6-2/TRBV6-3; CDR3aa: CASSYPGQGMNTEAFF; CDR3nt: TGTGCCAGCAGTTACCCGGGACAGGGTATGAACACTGAAGCTTTCTTT
j_gene: TRBJ2-5; d_gene: NA; abundance: NA; v_gene: TRBV15; CDR3aa: CATSPGWSQETQYF; CDR3nt: TGTGCCACCAGCCCGGGGTGGTCCCAAGAGACCCAGTACTTC
j_gene: TRBJ1-4; d_gene: TRBD1; abundance: NA; v_gene: TRBV11-2; CDR3aa: CASSRWDRVVEKLFF; CDR3nt: TGTGCCAGCAGCCGCTGGGACAGGGTTGTTGAAAAACTGTTTTTT